The entry below describes one TCR beta chain. This record belongs to a study of cytomegalovirus exposure and HLA in healthy donors. Trimming took 11 bases from V and 8 from J, leaving 21 bases between them. The CDR3 runs to 13 residues. The germline gives CDR1 LNHDA, CDR2 SQIVND (reference sequence). With 60 Vbeta and 13 Jbeta primers, the PCR was carried out. The method was immunoSEQ multiplex PCR; TCRdb's version includes in-frame clones alone and lacks a portion of them. The repertoire holds 200,000 or so clones, 75% to 85% seen once, with under 7.5% in the top ten. Sequences were obtained from PBMCs. V usage is TRBV19 and J usage is TRBJ1-2; the D gene is possibly TRBD1 (6 bases). The receptor was isolated from a woman in her forties or fifties in good health and CMV-seropositive. Here the CDR3 reads CAGGQRVPGGYTF. As DNA, the CDR3 is TGTGCCGGGGGACAACGGGTTCCGGGAGGCTACACCTTC.